These T cell receptor beta chains were read from a single sample in a study of blood T cell repertoires in COVID-19. TCRdb keeps only in-frame clones here, not all; method: immunoSEQ multiplex PCR. The table records hundreds of thousands of clones, around 85% of them present only once. Sequenced material: PBMCs or T cells enriched from blood (not recorded which). The receptors stem from a man in his forties or fifties who had recovered from COVID-19. The CDR3 runs from the conserved cysteine through the conserved F or W. Fields, in order: J gene, V gene, D gene, CDR3 protein. The D gene is left open where the match is weak.

J: TRBJ1-3
V: TRBV29-1
D: TRBD1
CDR3: CSVERGTGGNTIYF

J: TRBJ1-5
V: TRBV6-2/TRBV6-3
D: NA
CDR3: CASSSLGAGGEQPQHF

J: TRBJ1-5
V: TRBV19
D: NA
CDR3: CASSIAVDQPQHF

J: TRBJ2-7
V: TRBV28
D: NA
CDR3: CASSRLKDSLTSYEQYF

J: TRBJ2-7
V: TRBV19
D: NA
CDR3: CASSMTYGSSYEQYF

J: TRBJ2-1
V: TRBV30
D: TRBD2
CDR3: CAWSVGGGGRADEQFF

J: TRBJ1-4
V: TRBV29-1
D: NA
CDR3: CSVVPATNEKLFF

J: TRBJ1-2
V: TRBV2
D: NA
CDR3: CASSGPETGNYGYTF

J: TRBJ2-2
V: TRBV18
D: NA
CDR3: CASSPPTQGDAGELFF

J: TRBJ2-7
V: TRBV2
D: TRBD1
CDR3: CASGLTGGSYEQYF

J: TRBJ2-1
V: TRBV11-2
D: TRBD2
CDR3: CASSLAAGGGYNEQFF

J: TRBJ1-4
V: TRBV30
D: NA
CDR3: CAWSGLGAGNEKLFF

J: TRBJ1-1
V: TRBV30
D: NA
CDR3: CAGHARGQANTEAFF

J: TRBJ2-7
V: TRBV18
D: TRBD1
CDR3: CASSRTGVGYEQYF

J: TRBJ1-2
V: TRBV2
D: TRBD1
CDR3: CASSPDRGGLYGYTF

J: TRBJ2-2
V: TRBV19
D: NA
CDR3: CASSLYAGQNTGELFF

J: TRBJ1-4
V: TRBV28
D: TRBD1
CDR3: CASSSTGADEKLFF

J: TRBJ2-1
V: TRBV3-1/TRBV3-2
D: TRBD2
CDR3: CASRKTRGSWHEQFF

J: TRBJ2-3
V: TRBV6-5
D: TRBD1
CDR3: CASSLTGFTDTQYF

J: TRBJ2-1
V: TRBV4-1
D: NA
CDR3: CASSQISGEQFF

J: TRBJ1-1
V: TRBV6-2/TRBV6-3
D: NA
CDR3: CASSSPPQVRMNTEAFF

J: TRBJ2-1
V: TRBV7-2
D: TRBD2
CDR3: CASSLGRGRAAEQFF